This TCR beta chain stems from a study of blood T cell repertoires in COVID-19. Across the study: Spain, Italy and the United States supplied samples that represented acute and convalescent COVID-19. PBMCs, B-cell-depleted T cells, or T cells were the source of the cDNA or gDNA that made up the material.

Study processing details: Using reference gene primer amplification, nucleated cell counts were estimated. Profiled with immunoSEQ multiplex PCR; TCRdb holds only in-frame clones, not every one. That table gives V, J and clone size, and the DNA gave D and trimming. The repertoire holds some 170,000 clones, with 76% as singletons. This clone was detected only once. This CDR3 spans 16 amino acids. Input material: peripheral blood. The origin of this receptor is a woman aged 45-60 years with active or convalescent COVID-19. The chain employs TRBV21-1 and TRBJ2-2; the table's D gene call, TRBD2, was not cross checked with the DNA. TRBV21-1 is described as a pseudogene. The CDR3 DNA sequence: TGTGCCAGCATTGGGCAACTAGCGGGAAACACCGGGGAGCTGTTTTTT. As protein: CASIGQLAGNTGELFF.